These T cell receptor beta chains were read from a single sample in a study of immune heterogeneity within non-small cell lung tumors. TCRdb recomputed calls from the multiplex PCR reads with MiXCR, one row per CDR3 protein. The sample holds some 9,800 distinct CDR3 sequences; 17% are singletons and the top ten take about 4%. The sample was lung tumor tissue. The source of these receptors is a middle-aged man with non-small cell lung cancer. CDR3s include the opening cysteine and the closing phenylalanine or tryptophan. The order of the fields is clone size, V gene, D gene, J gene, CDR3 protein, CDR3 DNA. The D gene is left open where the match is weak. Rows give clone size only sometimes, using once, few, many, or a class for an expanded clone.

clone_size: many; v_call: TRBV5-1; d_call: .; j_call: TRBJ1-6; cdr3_aa: CASSLLPPIRTLARGSPLHF; cdr3_nt: TGCGCCAGCAGCTTGCTTCCCCCAATCCGGACGTTGGCCCGCGGCTCACCCCTCCACTTT
clone_size: medium-sized; v_call: TRBV2; d_call: TRBD1; j_call: TRBJ1-1; cdr3_aa: CASRENRGNTEAFF; cdr3_nt: TGTGCCAGCAGGGAAAACAGGGGTAACACTGAAGCTTTCTTT
clone_size: medium-sized; v_call: TRBV6-1; d_call: .; j_call: TRBJ1-2; cdr3_aa: CASSTWGLVGEENYGYTF; cdr3_nt: TGTGCCAGCAGTACTTGGGGGCTTGTTGGGGAGGAGAACTATGGCTACACCTTC
clone_size: many; v_call: TRBV4-1; d_call: TRBD2; j_call: TRBJ2-2; cdr3_aa: CASSHYGLALNTGELFF; cdr3_nt: TGCGCCAGCAGCCATTACGGACTAGCCCTGAACACCGGGGAGCTGTTTTTT
clone_size: many; v_call: TRBV5-1; d_call: .; j_call: TRBJ2-1; cdr3_aa: CASSPPPTRGHYNEQFF; cdr3_nt: TGCGCCAGCAGCCCCCCCCCTACGCGGGGGCACTACAATGAGCAGTTCTTC
clone_size: many; v_call: TRBV13; d_call: .; j_call: TRBJ1-1; cdr3_aa: CASTPTRNTEAFF; cdr3_nt: TGTGCCAGCACCCCGACTCGGAACACTGAAGCTTTCTTT
clone_size: medium-sized; v_call: TRBV7-3; d_call: TRBD1; j_call: TRBJ1-2; cdr3_aa: CASSSTGGEGGYTF; cdr3_nt: TGTGCCAGCAGCTCAACAGGGGGCGAGGGCGGCTACACCTTC
clone_size: medium-sized; v_call: TRBV28; d_call: .; j_call: TRBJ1-1; cdr3_aa: CASSLIQNTEAFF; cdr3_nt: TGTGCCAGCAGTTTGATACAGAACACTGAAGCTTTCTTT
clone_size: medium-sized; v_call: TRBV27; d_call: .; j_call: TRBJ2-1; cdr3_aa: CASSRHGGLYNEQFF; cdr3_nt: TGTGCCAGCAGCCGTCACGGAGGCCTTTACAATGAGCAGTTCTTC
clone_size: many; v_call: TRBV2; d_call: .; j_call: TRBJ1-3; cdr3_aa: CASSAAYTIYF; cdr3_nt: TGTGCCAGCAGCGCCGCATACACCATATATTTT
clone_size: medium-sized; v_call: TRBV6-1; d_call: .; j_call: TRBJ1-6; cdr3_aa: CASSTGVLRSPLHF; cdr3_nt: TGTGCCAGCAGCACAGGAGTCTTAAGGTCACCCCTCCACTTT
clone_size: medium-sized; v_call: TRBV19; d_call: .; j_call: TRBJ1-5; cdr3_aa: CASKRDGKSVHSNQPQHF; cdr3_nt: TGTGCCAGCAAACGTGATGGGAAATCGGTCCATAGCAATCAGCCCCAGCATTTT
clone_size: .; v_call: TRBV27; d_call: TRBD1; j_call: TRBJ1-2; cdr3_aa: CASSPRTGVSDGYTF; cdr3_nt: TGTGCCAGCAGTCCAAGGACAGGGGTAAGCGATGGCTACACCTTC
clone_size: many; v_call: TRBV28; d_call: TRBD1; j_call: TRBJ1-5; cdr3_aa: CASSLAAGGPNQPQHF; cdr3_nt: TGTGCCAGCAGTTTAGCGGCAGGGGGGCCCAATCAGCCCCAGCATTTT
clone_size: many; v_call: TRBV20-1; d_call: .; j_call: TRBJ1-2; cdr3_aa: CSATFRVLNYGYTF; cdr3_nt: TGCAGTGCCACCTTCAGGGTCCTAAACTATGGCTACACCTTC
clone_size: medium-sized; v_call: TRBV28; d_call: TRBD1; j_call: TRBJ2-3; cdr3_aa: CASSPGQGRTDTQYF; cdr3_nt: TGTGCCAGCAGTCCCGGACAGGGGCGCACAGATACGCAGTATTTT
clone_size: many; v_call: TRBV19; d_call: .; j_call: TRBJ1-4; cdr3_aa: CASHRSRAEKLFF; cdr3_nt: TGTGCCAGCCACAGGTCTAGAGCTGAAAAACTGTTTTTT
clone_size: medium-sized; v_call: TRBV27; d_call: .; j_call: TRBJ2-2; cdr3_aa: CASSPPNRAGELFF; cdr3_nt: TGTGCCAGCAGTCCCCCCAATCGGGCCGGGGAGCTGTTTTTT
clone_size: .; v_call: TRBV5-1; d_call: .; j_call: TRBJ1-1; cdr3_aa: CASSLDSNTGAFF; cdr3_nt: TGCGCCAGCAGCTTGGACAGTAACACTGGAGCTTTCTTT
clone_size: .; v_call: TRBV7-2; d_call: TRBD1; j_call: TRBJ1-6; cdr3_aa: CASSRTTGFQGSPLHF; cdr3_nt: TGTGCCAGCAGCAGGACGACAGGGTTTCAAGGTTCACCCCTCCACTTT
clone_size: few; v_call: TRBV19; d_call: TRBD2; j_call: TRBJ2-1; cdr3_aa: CASTPRLAGGQVNEQFF; cdr3_nt: TGTGCCAGTACCCCCAGACTAGCGGGAGGGCAAGTTAATGAGCAGTTCTTC
clone_size: .; v_call: TRBV20-1; d_call: TRBD1; j_call: TRBJ2-5; cdr3_aa: CSARGDRGWETQYF; cdr3_nt: TGCAGTGCTAGAGGGGACAGGGGGTGGGAGACCCAGTACTTC
clone_size: few; v_call: TRBV7-9; d_call: TRBD1; j_call: TRBJ2-1; cdr3_aa: CASSAAQGIYNEQFF; cdr3_nt: TGTGCCAGCAGCGCCGCACAGGGGATCTACAATGAGCAGTTCTTC
clone_size: many; v_call: TRBV3-1; d_call: .; j_call: TRBJ2-7; cdr3_aa: CASSQLNEQYF; cdr3_nt: TGTGCCAGCAGCCAGTTGAACGAGCAGTACTTC
clone_size: medium-sized; v_call: TRBV10-1; d_call: .; j_call: TRBJ2-3; cdr3_aa: CARIRGSPTDTQYF; cdr3_nt: TGCGCCAGGATCCGAGGCTCCCCCACAGATACGCAGTATTTT
clone_size: .; v_call: TRBV6-1; d_call: TRBD1; j_call: TRBJ1-1; cdr3_aa: CASSRQGRGNTEAFF; cdr3_nt: TGTGCCAGCAGCCGACAGGGGCGGGGGAACACTGAAGCTTTCTTT
clone_size: many; v_call: TRBV28; d_call: .; j_call: TRBJ1-1; cdr3_aa: CASSSYTVGRTEAFF; cdr3_nt: TGTGCCAGCAGTTCCTATACAGTTGGGCGCACTGAAGCTTTCTTT
clone_size: .; v_call: TRBV29-1; d_call: TRBD1; j_call: TRBJ2-2; cdr3_aa: CSVEGSRDRGVTGELFF; cdr3_nt: TGCAGCGTTGAAGGTTCTCGGGACAGGGGGGTCACCGGGGAGCTGTTTTTT
clone_size: medium-sized; v_call: TRBV30; d_call: .; j_call: TRBJ2-1; cdr3_aa: CAWGVGSGGEQFF; cdr3_nt: TGTGCCTGGGGGGTCGGGTCTGGGGGTGAGCAGTTCTTC
clone_size: medium-sized; v_call: TRBV6-5; d_call: .; j_call: TRBJ2-7; cdr3_aa: CASSYSNVDEQYF; cdr3_nt: TGTGCCAGCAGTTACTCGAACGTGGACGAGCAGTACTTC
clone_size: many; v_call: TRBV29-1; d_call: TRBD1; j_call: TRBJ2-7; cdr3_aa: CSGLGQGNEQYF; cdr3_nt: TGCAGCGGGTTGGGACAGGGGAACGAGCAGTACTTC
clone_size: medium-sized; v_call: TRBV6-6; d_call: .; j_call: TRBJ1-4; cdr3_aa: CASSYSGQPDEKLFF; cdr3_nt: TGTGCCAGCAGTTACTCGGGTCAGCCGGATGAAAAACTGTTTTTT
clone_size: medium-sized; v_call: TRBV24-1; d_call: .; j_call: TRBJ2-1; cdr3_aa: CATSDPTQLSGSYNEQFF; cdr3_nt: TGTGCCACCAGTGACCCTACCCAACTAAGTGGTTCCTACAATGAGCAGTTCTTC
clone_size: medium-sized; v_call: TRBV5-1; d_call: .; j_call: TRBJ2-7; cdr3_aa: CASSFSVGYEQYF; cdr3_nt: TGCGCCAGCAGCTTTTCGGTCGGGTACGAGCAGTACTTC